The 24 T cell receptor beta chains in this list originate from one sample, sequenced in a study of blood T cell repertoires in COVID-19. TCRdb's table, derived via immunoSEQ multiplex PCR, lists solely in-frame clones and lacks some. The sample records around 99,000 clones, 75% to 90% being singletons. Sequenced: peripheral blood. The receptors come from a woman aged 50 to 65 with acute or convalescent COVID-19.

CDR3 DNA: TGTGCCAGCGAAAAAGGGAGTAGCTACGAGCAGTACTTC. Translating it yields CASEKGSSYEQYF. The chain is built from TRBV28 and TRBJ2-7, with D possibly matching TRBD2 (5 bases). Germline V gene data show CDR1 as MDHEN and CDR2 as SYDVKM. Trimming took off 8 bases at V and 3 bases at J, with 14 bases between the two ends. CDR3 length equals 13 residues.

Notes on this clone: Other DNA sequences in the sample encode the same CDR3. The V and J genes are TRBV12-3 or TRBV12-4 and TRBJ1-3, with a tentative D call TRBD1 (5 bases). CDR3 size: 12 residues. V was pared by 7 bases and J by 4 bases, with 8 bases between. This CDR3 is CASKGSGNTIYF. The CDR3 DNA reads TGTGCCAGCAAGGGGTCAGGAAACACCATATATTTT.

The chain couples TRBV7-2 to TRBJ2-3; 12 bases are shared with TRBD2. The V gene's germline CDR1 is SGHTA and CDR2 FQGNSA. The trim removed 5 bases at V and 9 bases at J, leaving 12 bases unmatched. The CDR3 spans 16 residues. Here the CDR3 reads CASSPSSGGALMTQYF. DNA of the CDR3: TGTGCCAGCAGCCCCTCTAGCGGGGGGGCCCTTATGACGCAGTATTTT.

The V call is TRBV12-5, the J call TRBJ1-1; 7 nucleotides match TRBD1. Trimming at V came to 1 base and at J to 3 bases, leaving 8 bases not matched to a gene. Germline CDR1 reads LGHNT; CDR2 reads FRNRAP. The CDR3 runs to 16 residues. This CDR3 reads CASGLGRLGQHTEAFF. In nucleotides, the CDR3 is TGTGCTAGTGGTTTGGGAAGACTGGGACAGCACACTGAAGCTTTCTTT.

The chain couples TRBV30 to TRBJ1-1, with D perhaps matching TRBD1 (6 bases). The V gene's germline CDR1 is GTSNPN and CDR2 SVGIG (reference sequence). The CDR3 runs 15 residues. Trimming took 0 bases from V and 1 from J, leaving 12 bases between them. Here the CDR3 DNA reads TGTGCCTGGAGTGTTTTCGGGGGGCGGAACACTGAAGCTTTCTTT. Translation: CAWSVFGGRNTEAFF.

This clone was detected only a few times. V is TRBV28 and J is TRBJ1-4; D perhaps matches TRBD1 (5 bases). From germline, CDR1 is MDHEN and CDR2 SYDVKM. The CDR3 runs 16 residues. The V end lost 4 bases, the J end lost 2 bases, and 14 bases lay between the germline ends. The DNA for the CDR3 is TGTGCCAGCAGTTCTCCGGGAGGGGTTACTAATGAAAAACTGTTTTTT. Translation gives CASSSPGGVTNEKLFF.

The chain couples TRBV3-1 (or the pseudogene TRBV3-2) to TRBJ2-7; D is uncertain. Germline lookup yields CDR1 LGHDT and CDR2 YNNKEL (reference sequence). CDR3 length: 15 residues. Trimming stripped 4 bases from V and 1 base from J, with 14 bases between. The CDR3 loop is CASSRDALRSYEQYF. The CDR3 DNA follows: TGTGCCAGCAGCCGCGATGCCCTTCGATCCTACGAGCAGTACTTC.

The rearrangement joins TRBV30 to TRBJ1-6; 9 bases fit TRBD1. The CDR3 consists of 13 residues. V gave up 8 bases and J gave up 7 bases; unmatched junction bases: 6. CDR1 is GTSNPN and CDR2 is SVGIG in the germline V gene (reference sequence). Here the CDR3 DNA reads TGTGCCGGGAAGGGACAGGGAAATTCACCCCTCCACTTT. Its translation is CAGKGQGNSPLHF.

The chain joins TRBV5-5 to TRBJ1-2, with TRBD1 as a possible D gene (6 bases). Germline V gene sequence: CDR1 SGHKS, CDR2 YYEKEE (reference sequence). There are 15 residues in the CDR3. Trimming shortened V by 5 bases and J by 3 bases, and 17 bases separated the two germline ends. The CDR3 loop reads CASRLAGAGDYGYTF. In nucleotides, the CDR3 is TGTGCCAGCAGGCTGGCAGGGGCCGGGGACTATGGCTACACCTTC.

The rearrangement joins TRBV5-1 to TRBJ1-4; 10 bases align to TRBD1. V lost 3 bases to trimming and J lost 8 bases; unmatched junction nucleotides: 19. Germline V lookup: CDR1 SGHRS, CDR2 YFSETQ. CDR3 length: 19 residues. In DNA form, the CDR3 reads TGCGCCAGCAGCTCAGTCCCGGGACAGGGGTCGGAGCCTTACGAAAAACTGTTTTTT. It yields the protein CASSSVPGQGSEPYEKLFF.

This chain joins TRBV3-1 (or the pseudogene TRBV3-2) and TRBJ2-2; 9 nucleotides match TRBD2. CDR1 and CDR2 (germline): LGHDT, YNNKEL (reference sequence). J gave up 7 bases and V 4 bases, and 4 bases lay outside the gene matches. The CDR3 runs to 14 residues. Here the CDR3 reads CASSLGLAGGELFF. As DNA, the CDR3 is TGTGCCAGCAGCCTGGGACTAGCAGGCGGGGAGCTGTTTTTT.

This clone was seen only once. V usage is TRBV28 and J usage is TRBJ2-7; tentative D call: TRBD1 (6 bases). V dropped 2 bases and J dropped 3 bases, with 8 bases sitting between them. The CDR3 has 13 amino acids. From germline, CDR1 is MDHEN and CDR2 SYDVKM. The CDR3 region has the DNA TGTGCCAGCAGTTTAACAGGGTACTACGAGCAGTACTTC. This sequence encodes CASSLTGYYEQYF.

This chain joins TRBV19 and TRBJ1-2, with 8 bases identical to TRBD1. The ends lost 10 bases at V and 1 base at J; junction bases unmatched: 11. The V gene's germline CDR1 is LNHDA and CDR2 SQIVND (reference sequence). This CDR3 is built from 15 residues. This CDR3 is CATRSGTGVNYGYTF. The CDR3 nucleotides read TGTGCCACCCGATCCGGGACAGGCGTTAACTATGGCTACACCTTC.

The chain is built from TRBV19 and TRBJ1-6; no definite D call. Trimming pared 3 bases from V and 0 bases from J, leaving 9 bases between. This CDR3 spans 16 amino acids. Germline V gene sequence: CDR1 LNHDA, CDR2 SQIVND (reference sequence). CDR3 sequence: CASSISVNSYNSPLHF. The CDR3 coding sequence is TGTGCCAGTAGTATTTCGGTTAACTCCTATAATTCACCCCTCCACTTT.

This chain's CDR3 is CASSLDRGTLGYTF. In DNA, the CDR3 is TGTGCCAGCAGCTTGGATAGGGGAACCCTTGGCTACACCTTC. The chain carries TRBV5-6 and TRBJ1-2; D may be TRBD1 (5 bases). V lost 0 bases, J lost 7 bases, and 13 bases lay in between. CDR1 is SGHDT, CDR2 YYEEEE, per germline. This CDR3 contains 14 residues.

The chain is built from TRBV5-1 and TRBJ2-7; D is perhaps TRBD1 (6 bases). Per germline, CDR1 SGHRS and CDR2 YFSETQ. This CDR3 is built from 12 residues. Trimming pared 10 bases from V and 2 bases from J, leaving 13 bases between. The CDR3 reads CAARDNPYEQYF. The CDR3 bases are TGCGCCGCCCGGGACAACCCCTACGAGCAGTACTTC.

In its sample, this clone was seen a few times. The CDR3 loop is CASSPGQGDTYNEQFF. In DNA form, the CDR3 reads TGCGCCAGCAGCCCGGGACAGGGGGACACCTACAATGAGCAGTTCTTC. The J gene is TRBJ2-1, the V gene TRBV5-1; 11 nucleotides line up with TRBD1. V lost 4 bases to trimming and J lost 2 bases; unmatched junction nucleotides: 5. Germline CDR1 reads SGHRS; CDR2 reads YFSETQ. This CDR3 is 16 amino acids long.

The chain's CDR3 is CASSLSVQGADTQYF. CDR3 in DNA: TGTGCCAGCAGCTTAAGCGTGCAGGGGGCAGATACGCAGTATTTT. The rearrangement links TRBV11-1 to TRBJ2-3; 7 bases fit TRBD1. CDR1 is SGHAT and CDR2 is FQDESV in the germline V gene (reference sequence). The CDR3 totals 15 residues. V dropped 2 bases and J dropped 4; count of bases not matched to a gene: 6.

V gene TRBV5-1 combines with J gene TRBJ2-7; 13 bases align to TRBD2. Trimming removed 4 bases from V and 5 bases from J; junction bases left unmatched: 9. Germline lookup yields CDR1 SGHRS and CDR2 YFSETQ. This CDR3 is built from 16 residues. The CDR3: CASSPPGTSGVHEQYF. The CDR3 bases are TGCGCCAGCAGCCCCCCCGGGACTAGCGGGGTGCACGAGCAGTACTTC. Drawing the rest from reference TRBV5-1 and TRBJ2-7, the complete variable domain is KAGVTQTPRYLIKTRGQQVTLSCSPISGHRSVSWYQQTPGQGLQFLFEYFSETQRNKGNFPGRFSGRQFSNSRSEMNVSTLELGDSALYLCASSPPGTSGVHEQYFGPGTRLTVT.

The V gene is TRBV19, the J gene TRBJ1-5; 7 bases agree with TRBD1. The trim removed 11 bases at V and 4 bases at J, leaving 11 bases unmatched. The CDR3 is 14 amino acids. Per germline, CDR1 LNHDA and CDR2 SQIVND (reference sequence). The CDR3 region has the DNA TGTGCCGCAAGGGACGACAGGGAAAATCAGCCCCAGCATTTT. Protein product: CAARDDRENQPQHF.

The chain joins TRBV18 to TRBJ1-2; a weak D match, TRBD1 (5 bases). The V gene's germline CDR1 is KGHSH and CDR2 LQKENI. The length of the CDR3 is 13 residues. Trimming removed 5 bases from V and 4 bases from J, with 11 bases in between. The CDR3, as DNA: TGTGCCAGCTCAACAGGTGTCGGCTATGGCTACACCTTC. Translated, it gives CASSTGVGYGYTF.

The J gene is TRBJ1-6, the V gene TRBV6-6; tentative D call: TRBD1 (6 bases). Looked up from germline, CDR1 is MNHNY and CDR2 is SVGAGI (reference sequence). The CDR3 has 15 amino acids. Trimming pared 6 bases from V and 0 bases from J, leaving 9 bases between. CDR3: CASRTGSSYNSPLHF. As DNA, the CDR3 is TGTGCCAGCAGAACAGGGAGCTCCTATAATTCACCCCTCCACTTT.

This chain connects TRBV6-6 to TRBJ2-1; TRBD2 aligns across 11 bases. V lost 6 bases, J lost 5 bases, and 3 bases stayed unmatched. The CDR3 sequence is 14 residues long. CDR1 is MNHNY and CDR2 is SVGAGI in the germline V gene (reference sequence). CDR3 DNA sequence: TGTGCCAGCAGCACTAGCGGGGGACACAATGAGCAGTTCTTC. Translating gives CASSTSGGHNEQFF.

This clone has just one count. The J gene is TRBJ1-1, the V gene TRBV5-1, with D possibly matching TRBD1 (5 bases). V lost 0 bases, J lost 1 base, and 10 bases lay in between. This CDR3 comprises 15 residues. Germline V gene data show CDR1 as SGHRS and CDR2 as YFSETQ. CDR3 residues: CASSLVQVKNTEAFF. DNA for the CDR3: TGCGCCAGCAGCTTGGTACAGGTTAAGAACACTGAAGCTTTCTTT.